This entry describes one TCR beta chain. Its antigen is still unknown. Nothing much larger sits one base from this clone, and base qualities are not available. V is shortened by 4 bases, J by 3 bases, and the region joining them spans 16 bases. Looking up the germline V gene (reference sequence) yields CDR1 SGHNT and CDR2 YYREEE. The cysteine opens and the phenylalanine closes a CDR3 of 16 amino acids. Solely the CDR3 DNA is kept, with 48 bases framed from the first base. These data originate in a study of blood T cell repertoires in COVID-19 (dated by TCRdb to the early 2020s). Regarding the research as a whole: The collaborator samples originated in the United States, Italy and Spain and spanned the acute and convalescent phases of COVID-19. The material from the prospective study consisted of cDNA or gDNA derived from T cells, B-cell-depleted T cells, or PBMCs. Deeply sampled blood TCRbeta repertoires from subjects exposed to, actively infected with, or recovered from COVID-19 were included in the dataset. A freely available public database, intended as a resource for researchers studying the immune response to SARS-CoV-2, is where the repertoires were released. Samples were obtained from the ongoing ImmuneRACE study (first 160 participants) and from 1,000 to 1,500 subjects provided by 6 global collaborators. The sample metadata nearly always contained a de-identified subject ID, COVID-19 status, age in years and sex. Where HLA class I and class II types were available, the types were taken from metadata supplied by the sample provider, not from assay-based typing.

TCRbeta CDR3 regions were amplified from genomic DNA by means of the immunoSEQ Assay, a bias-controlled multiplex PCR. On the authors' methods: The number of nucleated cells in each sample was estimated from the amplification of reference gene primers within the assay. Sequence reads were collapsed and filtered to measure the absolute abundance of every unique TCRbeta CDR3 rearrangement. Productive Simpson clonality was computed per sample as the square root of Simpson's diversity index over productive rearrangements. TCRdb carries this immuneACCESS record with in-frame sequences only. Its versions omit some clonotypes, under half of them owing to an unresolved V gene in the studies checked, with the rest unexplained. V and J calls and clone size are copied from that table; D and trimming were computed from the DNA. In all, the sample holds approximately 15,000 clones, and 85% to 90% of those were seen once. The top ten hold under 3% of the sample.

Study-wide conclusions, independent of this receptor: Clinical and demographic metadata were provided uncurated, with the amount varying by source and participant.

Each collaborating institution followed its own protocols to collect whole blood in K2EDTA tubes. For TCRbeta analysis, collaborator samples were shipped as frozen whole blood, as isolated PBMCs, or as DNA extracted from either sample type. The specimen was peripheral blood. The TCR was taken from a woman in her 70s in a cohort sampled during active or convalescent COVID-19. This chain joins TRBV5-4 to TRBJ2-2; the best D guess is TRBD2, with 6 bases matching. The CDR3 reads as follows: CASSDVDGDYTGELFF. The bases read TGTGCCAGCAGCGATGTTGACGGGGACTACACCGGGGAGCTGTTTTTT.